This T cell receptor (beta chain) came from a study of blood T cell repertoires in COVID-19. For the study at large: Samples representing acute and convalescent COVID-19 were sourced from the United States, Italy and Spain.

This clone was picked up a small number of times. TCRdb keeps only in-frame clones here, not all; method: immunoSEQ multiplex PCR. The repertoire consists of 150,000 to 200,000 clones, with over 75% occurring once and the leading ten covering around 24%. This clonotype was obtained from a woman between 65 and 79 years old with acute or convalescent COVID-19. The sample comprised peripheral blood.

As DNA, the CDR3 is TGTGCCAGCAGATCCGGACGGGACAGGGCTTCAAGCAATGGCTACACCTTC. It encodes CASRSGRDRASSNGYTF. The chain couples TRBV7-2 to TRBJ1-2; 9 bases agree with TRBD1. V lost 6 bases and J lost 6; bases outside the gene matches: 17. This CDR3 has 17 amino acids. The germline V gene encodes CDR1 SGHTA and CDR2 FQGNSA.